Given below is one T cell receptor beta chain in context. Its antigen is unknown. The record has no base qualities; no much larger clone is one base away. This sample stems from a study of T cells in Graves' hyperthyroidism and ophthalmopathy (dated by TCRdb to between 2018 and 2021). Regarding the study in general: Peripheral blood was collected at initial diagnosis, before any treatment. Thyroid tissue and blood T-cell repertoires from six or seven Graves' hyperthyroidism patients were also compared in the study. After sampling, hyperthyroidism patients received methimazole starting at 30 mg daily, and ophthalmopathy patients received high-dose intravenous methylprednisolone. Whether ophthalmopathy could be predicted prospectively was tested in an independent validation cohort made up of roughly 20 hyperthyroidism patients plus 17 patients who later progressed to ophthalmopathy. The approximately 95 discovery patients were divided at random into training and test sets in a 7:3 ratio. TCR Vbeta CDR3 sequencing of roughly 140 peripheral blood samples (under 45 ophthalmopathy, approximately 80 hyperthyroidism and approximately 17 progressor patients) is reported in the paper. To identify TCR V-J signatures that set the groups apart, the researchers used a discovery cohort of 100 patients, made up of 43 with Graves' ophthalmopathy and 57 with stable Graves' hyperthyroidism.

Relative to germline, V is 10 bases shorter and J is 2 bases shorter, with 13 bases between their ends. From the cysteine through the phenylalanine, the CDR3 covers 13 amino acids. The kept DNA is CDR3 alone, 39 bases in frame from the first base. CDR1 and CDR2 (MGHDK, SYGVNS) derive from the germline V gene. Hyperthyroidism patients were newly diagnosed, with disease duration under 2 months, and aged 18 to 65 years. Exclusion was applied to patients with uncontrolled infections, other autoimmune diseases, pregnancy or lactation. Diagnoses were established on the basis of clinical symptoms, serum thyroxine and TRAb, thyroid ultrasound, and orbital computed tomography. Blood from progressor patients was collected at the time of first diagnosis with hyperthyroidism, before any ophthalmopathy symptoms had appeared. Ficoll-Paque density gradient centrifugation was used to isolate PBMCs from approximately 11 ml of fresh peripheral blood. Progressor patients were first diagnosed with Graves' hyperthyroidism and then developed ophthalmopathy during follow-up. Total RNA was extracted with Trizol reagent, and quality was checked on an Agilent 2100 Bioanalyzer.

The study at large found these results: No statistical method was used to fix the sample size in advance, and group allocation was not hidden from the investigators. Most expanded thyroid clonotypes (frequency above 0.001) were also detected in blood, a finding suggesting that blood repertoires may reflect thyroid immune responses. In validation, the model predicted progression to ophthalmopathy with just under 71% sensitivity and 72% to 75% specificity, a median of about six months before onset. In cross-validation, a model built on a 13 V-J signature told ophthalmopathy apart from stable hyperthyroidism with less than 90% sensitivity and approximately 81% specificity, and in testing the same model reached 80%/75%.

The TCR beta CDR3 regions were amplified from RNA transcripts. A first-round RT-PCR of the TCR CDR3 used the HTBI primer set with the Qiagen OneStep RT-PCR kit. Libraries were constructed in a second round of multiplex PCR, after which size selection and purification were performed. Paired-end sequencing of the libraries was performed with 100 bp reads on an Illumina HiSeq2000. Processing in the source paper ran as follows. SOAPnuke was used to process the raw data, with reads discarded if the reads contained adapters or uncalled bases, had a mean Phred below 15, or lacked an exact constant-primer or identifier match. COPE v1.2.5 was used to merge the high-quality paired reads, and each unique nucleotide sequence was defined as a clonotype. MiTCR v1.1 was used to align the clonotypes against IMGT TRBV, TRBD and TRBJ reference segments. The analysis was restricted to V-J combinations with a frequency above 0.0001, which together covered roughly 99% of the repertoires. A TCS score was defined as the ratio between F50 (clonal expansion) and ExV (chaos), using BLOSUM62-based TCRdist between CDR3 peptides within each V-J. Welch's t-statistics and random forest reduced roughly 540 V-J features to 10 to 15, which were used in a naive Bayes classifier (R e1071). TCRdb itself trimmed the public reads at Q25 with fastp, ran MiXCR and retained productive beta chains. Rows matching on CDR3 protein sequence are summarized as one entry with the most common DNA and genes. The V and J calls reflect TCRdb's pipeline rather than the authors' work. Counted in this sample were 150,000 or so distinct CDR3 sequences; roughly a fifth of them appeared once. 67% of the sample is in the top ten clones.

The source of this sequence is a woman aged 45-59 years with Graves' hyperthyroidism that later progressed to Graves' ophthalmopathy. The chain joins TRBV25-1 to TRBJ2-3; the D gene cannot be named for sure. Specimen: blood. CDR3 reads: CATEPKSTDTQYF. Read as DNA, the sequence is TGTGCCACCGAACCCAAATCCACAGATACGCAGTATTTT.